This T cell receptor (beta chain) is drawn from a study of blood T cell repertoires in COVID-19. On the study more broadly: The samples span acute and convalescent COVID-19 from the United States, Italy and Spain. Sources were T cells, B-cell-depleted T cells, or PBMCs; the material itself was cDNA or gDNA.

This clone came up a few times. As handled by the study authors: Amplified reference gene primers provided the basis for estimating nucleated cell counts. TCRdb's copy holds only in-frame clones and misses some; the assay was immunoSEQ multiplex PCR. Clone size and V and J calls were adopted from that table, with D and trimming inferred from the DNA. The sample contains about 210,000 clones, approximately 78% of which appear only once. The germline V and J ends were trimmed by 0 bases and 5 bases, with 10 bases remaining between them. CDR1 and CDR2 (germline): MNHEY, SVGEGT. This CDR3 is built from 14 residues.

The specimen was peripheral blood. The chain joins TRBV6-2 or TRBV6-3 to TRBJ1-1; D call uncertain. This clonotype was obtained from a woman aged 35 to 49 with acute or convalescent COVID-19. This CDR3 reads CASSYSPGETEAFF. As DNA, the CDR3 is TGTGCCAGCAGTTACTCGCCTGGAGAAACTGAAGCTTTCTTT.